This T cell receptor (beta chain) is drawn from a study of T cell repertoires in cytomegalovirus infection (dated by TCRdb to about 2019). Broadly, across the study: Donor HLA type was relevant to the analysis, because carriage of CMV infection together with the matching HLA type was indicated by public TCR beta signatures. Overall results and qualifications from the work: In the ex vivo response, HLA-C-restricted CMV-specific TCR beta clonotypes were dominant, and in two of eight donors the single most frequent clonotype came from this HLA-C-restricted group. In both this cohort and an independent roughly 400-donor cohort, the cumulative frequency of public TCR beta family members distinguished carriers of CMV infection plus the relevant HLA type.

TCRdb records Illumina HiSeq 1500 as the sequencer. Using fastp at Q25 and MiXCR, TCRdb reprocessed the public reads and kept productive beta chains. One record per CDR3 amino acid sequence lists the most common genes and DNA. The sample data list around 630,000 distinct CDR3 sequences, and more than 20% of these were observed just once. The ten largest make up around 8% of the sample. Taken from cysteine to phenylalanine, the CDR3 has 15 residues. CDR3 DNA only is kept here, 45 bases in frame from base 1. CDR1 DFQATT and CDR2 SNEGSKA are derived from the germline V gene (reference sequence). Trimming takes 5 bases from V and 10 bases from J, and the germline ends sit 26 bases apart. Points on this clonotype: The clone's antigen remains unknown. No base-level quality is on record; no much larger clone is a single base apart.

This chain is built from TRBV20-1 and TRBJ1-1; D gene: possibly TRBD1, on 5 matching bases. The source of this sequence is a human donor in good health (CMV status not recorded). Some clones in this sample may be carry-over from other donors' samples. Sequencing input: CD8+ T cells from PBMCs. The CDR3 protein: CSALGREGNILGAFF. The nucleotide sequence is TGCAGTGCTCTAGGCAGGGAGGGAAACATCCTGGGAGCTTTCTTT.